Given below is one T cell receptor beta chain in context. This specimen belongs to a study of blood T cell repertoires in COVID-19. Only in-frame clones appear in the TCRdb table, and some are missing; sequencing was by immunoSEQ multiplex PCR. The sample has about 430,000 clones; 80% to 90% are singletons. Germline-derived CDR1 and CDR2 are SNHLY and FYNNEI. This CDR3 contains 12 residues. The ends were cut back, 7 bases at V and 3 bases at J, with 10 bases in the middle. Material for sequencing was PBMCs or T cells enriched from blood (not recorded which). The sequence came from a man aged 30 to 45 who had recovered from COVID-19. The rearrangement links TRBV2 to TRBJ2-7; maybe TRBD2 (5 bases). The CDR3 region has the DNA TGTGCCAGCAATAGGGCGGGCTACGAGCAGTACTTC. Translating gives CASNRAGYEQYF.